This T cell receptor (beta chain) was identified in a study of blood T cell repertoires in COVID-19. Turning to the study itself: T cells, B-cell-depleted T cells, or PBMCs supplied cDNA or gDNA.

In the authors' workflow: Scientists estimated how many nucleated cells there were by amplifying reference gene primers. Profiled with immunoSEQ multiplex PCR; TCRdb holds only in-frame clones, not every one. V, J and clone size were drawn from that table, and D and trimming were deduced from the DNA. This table holds more than 95,000 clones, roughly 83% found once. CDR1 and CDR2 (germline): SGHTA, FQGNSA. Trimming shortened V by 5 bases and J by 6 bases, and 11 bases separated the two germline ends. This CDR3 is built from 12 residues. This clone was detected only a few times. The J gene is TRBJ2-7, the V gene TRBV7-2; the D gene is possibly TRBD1 (5 bases). This clonotype was sampled from a human donor in a cohort sampled during active COVID-19. Sequenced: peripheral blood. CDR3 sequence: CASSGHVFEQYF. The CDR3 DNA follows: TGTGCCAGCAGCGGACATGTCTTCGAGCAGTACTTC.